The 26 T cell receptor beta chains given below trace back to one sample, sequenced in a study of sequential checkpoint blockade in melanoma. Generated by immunoSEQ multiplex PCR, the TCRdb table keeps only in-frame clones and is missing some. Of fewer than 13,000 clones in the sample, about three quarters were seen once. The sample's treatment: randomized to nivolumab then ipilimumab (arm A) or the reverse (arm B). The sample consisted of CD8+ T cells sorted from blood (inferred from file names), taken from a patient given nivolumab and ipilimumab in sequence. Receptors were obtained from a human donor with melanoma.

The rearrangement links TRBV2 to TRBJ2-3, with 12 bases fitting TRBD2. Trimming removed 6 bases from V and 0 bases from J; junction bases left unmatched: 7. The length of the CDR3 is 17 residues. CDR1 SNHLY and CDR2 FYNNEI come from the germline V gene. The CDR3 DNA follows: TGTGCCAGCAGCCCAACCCTAGCGGGGGGGAGCACAGATACGCAGTATTTT. Protein product: CASSPTLAGGSTDTQYF.

J is TRBJ2-1 and V is TRBV15, with 10 bases aligning to TRBD2. The CDR3 loop spans 17 amino acids. Germline assignment: CDR1 LNHNV and CDR2 YYDKDF (reference sequence). The J segment lost 7 bases and the V segment lost 3 bases, leaving 12 bases of the junction unmatched. CDR3 sequence reads: CATSSSSLAGVENEQFF. For the CDR3, the DNA is TGTGCCACCAGCAGTTCCTCTCTAGCGGGAGTTGAGAATGAGCAGTTCTTC.

V and J are TRBV9 and TRBJ2-7; possible D gene TRBD2, 6 bases. The CDR3 is 15 residues long. CDR1 SGDLS and CDR2 YYNGEE come from the germline V gene. Between the trimmed V and J ends, which lost 0 bases and 7 bases, there was a span of 17 bases. The CDR3 bases are TGTGCCAGCAGCGTAGAGTGGAGGTTCCGGGGGGAGCAGTACTTC. Protein sequence: CASSVEWRFRGEQYF.

J is TRBJ2-4 and V is TRBV27, with a possible D match to TRBD2 (6 bases). The germline V and J ends were trimmed by 5 bases and 1 base, with 18 bases remaining between them. The CDR3 is made up of 17 amino acids. The germline gives CDR1 MNHEY, CDR2 SMNVEV (reference sequence). The CDR3 DNA follows: TGTGCCAGCAGTCCCGGAGTGGGCGGGACGGCCAAAAACATTCAGTACTTC. Protein sequence: CASSPGVGGTAKNIQYF.

The rearrangement joins TRBV19 to TRBJ1-1; D unclear. CDR1 and CDR2 (germline): LNHDA, SQIVND (reference sequence). Trimming stripped 0 bases from V and 7 bases from J, with 9 bases between. CDR3 length: 13 amino acids. The CDR3 sequence is CASSIEVQNEAFF. Written as DNA, the CDR3 is TGTGCCAGTAGTATAGAGGTACAGAATGAAGCTTTCTTT.

The J gene is TRBJ2-5, the V gene TRBV7-9; no reliable D call. With 5 bases removed from V and 2 bases from J, the gap between germline ends came to 15 bases. CDR1 and CDR2 (germline): SEHNR, FQNEAQ (reference sequence). The CDR3 is 15 amino acids. Written as DNA, the CDR3 is TGTGCCAGCAGCCTAACTCAAGCGAGTCAAGAGACCCAGTACTTC. Translating gives CASSLTQASQETQYF. Using reference TRBV7-9 and TRBJ2-5 for the parts outside the CDR3, the full variable domain is DTGVSQNPRHKITKRGQNVTFRCDPISEHNRLYWYRQTLGQGPEFLTYFQNEAQLEKSRLLSDRFSAERPKGSFSTLEIQRTEQGDSAMYLCASSLTQASQETQYFGPGTRLLVL.

This clone is classed as medium-sized. The chain employs TRBV19 and TRBJ2-3, with 9 bases matching TRBD1. V trimming: 5 bases; J trimming: 3 bases; junction bases outside the gene matches: 6. This CDR3 is built from 15 residues. Germline CDR1 and CDR2: LNHDA and SQIVND (reference sequence). As DNA, the CDR3 is TGTGCCAGTAGTGTCCGGGACAGGGATACAGATACGCAGTATTTT. Translated: CASSVRDRDTDTQYF.

The rearrangement joins TRBV11-3 to TRBJ2-1; maybe TRBD2 (6 bases). Germline-derived CDR1 and CDR2 are SGHNT and YENEEA. CDR3 length equals 16 residues. The germline V and J ends were trimmed by 2 bases and 4 bases, with 15 bases remaining between them. CDR3 DNA sequence: TGTGCCAGCAGCTTATCCATAGCGGTAGGTTACAATGAGCAGTTCTTC. Translating gives CASSLSIAVGYNEQFF.

This rearrangement joins TRBV4-3 to TRBJ1-5; D is uncertain. CDR3 length equals 16 residues. Trimming pared 0 bases from V and 1 base from J, leaving 10 bases between. Germline CDR1 LGHNA, CDR2 YSLEER. The CDR3 DNA follows: TGCGCCAGCAGCCAAGAACAACTAGACAGCAATCAGCCCCAGCATTTT. Its protein product is CASSQEQLDSNQPQHF.

The chain has TRBV6-5 and TRBJ2-5; 8 bases map to TRBD2. V was clipped by 2 bases and J by 5 bases; unmatched bases: 10. Looked up from germline, CDR1 is MNHEY and CDR2 is SVGAGI. This CDR3 has 16 amino acids. This chain's CDR3 is CASSYGVGGGTETQYF. The CDR3 bases are TGTGCCAGCAGTTACGGGGTTGGCGGGGGGACGGAGACCCAGTACTTC.

The rearrangement links TRBV11-3 to TRBJ2-3; D gene ambiguous. This CDR3 comprises 14 residues. Looked up from germline, CDR1 is SGHNT and CDR2 is YENEEA. The V and J ends lost 4 bases and 4 bases respectively, with 12 bases between them. CDR3 sequence: CASSSRVSPDTQYF. In DNA, the CDR3 is TGTGCCAGCAGCTCACGGGTTAGCCCAGATACGCAGTATTTT. Full variable domain (outside the CDR3, taken from reference TRBV11-3 and TRBJ2-3): EAGVVQSPRYKIIEKKQPVAFWCNPISGHNTLYWYLQNLGQGPELLIRYENEEAVDDSQLPKDRFSAERLKGVDSTLKIQPAELGDSAVYLCASSSRVSPDTQYFGPGTRLTVL.

This clone was seen just once. The chain recombines TRBV27 with TRBJ2-7; TRBD1 agrees at 7 bases. V shed 4 bases and J 2 bases; nucleotides not matched to a gene: 8. The CDR3 loop spans 15 amino acids. Germline V gene lookup returns CDR1 MNHEY and CDR2 SMNVEV (reference sequence). The CDR3 nucleotides read TGTGCCAGCAGTTCCTCGATACAGGGGACCTACGAGCAGTACGTC. It codes for CASSSSIQGTYEQYV.

The rearrangement uses TRBV12-5 and TRBJ2-3; D might be TRBD2 (6 bases). Trimming took off 0 bases at V and 6 bases at J, with 16 bases between the two ends. This CDR3 has 16 amino acids. Per germline, CDR1 LGHNT and CDR2 FRNRAP. CDR3 region: CASGLVDRAGGDTQYF. CDR3 nucleotides: TGTGCTAGTGGTTTGGTAGACAGAGCGGGCGGGGATACGCAGTATTTT.

The V and J genes are TRBV19 and TRBJ2-1, with 10 bases lining up with TRBD2. Per the germline V gene, CDR1 is LNHDA and CDR2 is SQIVND (reference sequence). The CDR3 is made up of 15 amino acids. V trimming: 6 bases; J trimming: 4 bases; junction bases outside the gene matches: 6. The CDR3 is CASSLAGGPYNEQFF. CDR3 bases: TGTGCCAGTAGCTTAGCGGGAGGACCTTACAATGAGCAGTTCTTC. The complete variable domain, with remaining parts taken from reference TRBV19 and TRBJ2-1, reads DGGITQSPKYLFRKEGQNVTLSCEQNLNHDAMYWYRQDPGQGLRLIYYSQIVNDFQKGDIAEGYSVSREKKESFPLTVTSAQKNPTAFYLCASSLAGGPYNEQFFGPGTRLTVL.

This clone was seen only once. A far larger clone is only one base removed, so a read error is likely. This chain links TRBV10-3 with TRBJ1-2; TRBD1 agrees at 8 bases. The CDR3 loop spans 15 amino acids. Germline CDR1 ENHRY, CDR2 SYGVKD. V was pared by 3 bases and J by 8 bases, with 11 bases of the junction left unmatched. CDR3 sequence: CAISEGGQGAEGYTF. The CDR3 coding sequence is TGTGCCATCAGTGAAGGAGGGCAGGGGGCAGAAGGCTACACCTTC.

This chain uses TRBV19 with TRBJ1-1; 7 nucleotides align to TRBD1. The CDR3 extends over 15 amino acids. CDR1 LNHDA and CDR2 SQIVND come from the germline V gene (reference sequence). The V and J ends lost 6 bases and 0 bases, in that order; junction bases with no gene match: 7. In DNA, the CDR3 is TGTGCCAGTAGGATGACAGGGACGATGAACACTGAAGCTTTCTTT. This codes for CASRMTGTMNTEAFF.

The rearrangement links TRBV7-9 to TRBJ1-2; the D gene is possibly TRBD1 (5 bases). Trimming cost V 1 base and J 2 bases, with 11 bases left between them. Germline CDR1 SEHNR, CDR2 FQNEAQ (reference sequence). This CDR3 has 15 amino acids. CDR3 nucleotides: TGTGCCAGCAGCTTAGATGTGGAGGGGAACTATGGCTACACCTTC. It specifies CASSLDVEGNYGYTF. Using reference TRBV7-9 and TRBJ1-2 for the parts outside the CDR3, the full variable domain is DTGVSQNPRHKITKRGQNVTFRCDPISEHNRLYWYRQTLGQGPEFLTYFQNEAQLEKSRLLSDRFSAERPKGSFSTLEIQRTEQGDSAMYLCASSLDVEGNYGYTFGSGTRLTVV.

J is TRBJ2-3 and V is TRBV6-1, with 9 bases aligning to TRBD2. V shed 0 bases and J 1 base; nucleotides not matched to a gene: 2. Per germline, CDR1 MNHNS and CDR2 SASEGT. CDR3 length equals 16 residues. CDR3 nucleotides: TGTGCCAGCAGTGAAGCTAGCGGGGGTGGCACAGATACGCAGTATTTT. Translated, it gives CASSEASGGGTDTQYF.

The V call is TRBV27, the J call TRBJ1-1, with D possibly being TRBD1 (5 bases). The germline V gene encodes CDR1 MNHEY and CDR2 SMNVEV (reference sequence). This CDR3 is built from 15 residues. With 4 bases removed from V and 4 bases from J, the gap between germline ends came to 16 bases. The CDR3, as DNA: TGTGCCAGCAGTTCCTCCGCAGGGAAGGGCACTGAAGCTTTCTTT. It translates to CASSSSAGKGTEAFF.

A few counts support this clone. The chain employs TRBV6-1 and TRBJ2-1; possibly TRBD2 for D (6 bases). CDR1 MNHNS and CDR2 SASEGT come from the germline V gene. CDR3 size: 11 residues. V shed 5 bases and J shed 10 bases, with 9 bases lying between them. The CDR3 DNA sequence: TGTGCCAGCAGTCTAGGACTAGAGCAGTTCTTC. Residues: CASSLGLEQFF.

This chain uses TRBV6-6 with TRBJ2-1, with D possibly TRBD2 on 6 matching bases. The germline gives CDR1 MNHNY, CDR2 SVGAGI (reference sequence). CDR3 size: 13 residues. V lost 11 bases to trimming and J lost 8 bases, with 19 bases between them. The CDR3 DNA reads as TGTGCCGGACGAGATTGGCGGGACTATGAGCAGTTCTTC. Amino acids: CAGRDWRDYEQFF.

This chain joins TRBV6-6 and TRBJ2-7; maybe TRBD2 (7 bases). Germline CDR1 and CDR2: MNHNY and SVGAGI (reference sequence). The germline V and J ends were trimmed by 0 bases and 4 bases, with 16 bases remaining between them. This CDR3 contains 16 residues. Written as DNA, the CDR3 is TGTGCCAGCAGTTACTCGTCGGAGGGGGGGGATTACGAGCAGTACTTC. Amino acid sequence: CASSYSSEGGDYEQYF.

The chain employs TRBV5-1 and TRBJ2-3, with TRBD2 matching 8 bases. The CDR3 contains 14 residues. V trimming: 4 bases; J trimming: 4 bases; junction bases outside the gene matches: 5. The germline V gene encodes CDR1 SGHRS and CDR2 YFSETQ. The CDR3 nucleotides read TGCGCCAGCAGCGGTCGGGAGGGTCCAGATACGCAGTATTTT. This codes for CASSGREGPDTQYF. The complete variable domain, with remaining parts taken from reference TRBV5-1 and TRBJ2-3, reads KAGVTQTPRYLIKTRGQQVTLSCSPISGHRSVSWYQQTPGQGLQFLFEYFSETQRNKGNFPGRFSGRQFSNSRSEMNVSTLELGDSALYLCASSGREGPDTQYFGPGTRLTVL.

The chain uses TRBV2 and TRBJ1-5; D perhaps matches TRBD1 (6 bases). This CDR3 comprises 14 residues. V lost 3 bases and J 5 bases, leaving 11 bases between the germline ends. Germline lookup yields CDR1 SNHLY and CDR2 FYNNEI. This CDR3 is CASSDGQFHQPQHF. CDR3 in DNA: TGTGCCAGCAGTGATGGACAGTTCCATCAGCCCCAGCATTTT.

The V and J genes are TRBV2 and TRBJ1-4; 9 bases are shared with TRBD1. With V trimmed by 6 bases and J by 0 bases, 14 bases remained unmatched. This CDR3 spans 19 amino acids. The germline V gene has CDR1 SNHLY and CDR2 FYNNEI. CDR3 nucleotide sequence: TGTGCCAGCAGATTCACCCGGGACAGGGCGTCTTCAACTAATGAAAAACTGTTTTTT. It yields the protein CASRFTRDRASSTNEKLFF.

This clone was seen a single time. The J gene is TRBJ2-3, the V gene TRBV27, with D maybe TRBD2 (7 bases). The CDR3 is made up of 16 amino acids. Deletions cut 6 bases from V and 0 bases from J, with 16 bases between. The germline V gene encodes CDR1 MNHEY and CDR2 SMNVEV (reference sequence). The CDR3 region is CASSPGGGPSTDTQYF. The CDR3 DNA reads as TGTGCCAGCAGCCCTGGGGGGGGGCCCAGCACAGATACGCAGTATTTT.